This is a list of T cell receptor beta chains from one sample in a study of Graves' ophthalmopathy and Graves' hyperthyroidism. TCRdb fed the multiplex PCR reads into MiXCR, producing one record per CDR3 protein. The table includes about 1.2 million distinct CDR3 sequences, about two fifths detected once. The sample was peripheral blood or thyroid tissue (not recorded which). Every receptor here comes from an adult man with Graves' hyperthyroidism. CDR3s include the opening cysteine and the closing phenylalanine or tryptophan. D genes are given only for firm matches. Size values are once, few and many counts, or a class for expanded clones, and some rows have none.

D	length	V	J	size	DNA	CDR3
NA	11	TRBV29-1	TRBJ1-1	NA	TGCAGCGTTGAGGGGGCCGCCGGGGCTTTCTTT	CSVEGAAGAFF
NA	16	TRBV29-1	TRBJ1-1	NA	TGCAGCGTTGAAACTAGGGAGACTGGCGGAGGTACTGAAGCTTTCTTT	CSVETRETGGGTEAFF
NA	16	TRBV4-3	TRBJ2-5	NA	TGCGCCAGCAGCCAAAATTTTAGGGGGAACCAAGAGACCCAGTACTTC	CASSQNFRGNQETQYF
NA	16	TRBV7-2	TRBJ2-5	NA	TGTGCCAGCAGCAAGGATCCGGGCCTAGGCCAAGAGACCCAGTACTTC	CASSKDPGLGQETQYF
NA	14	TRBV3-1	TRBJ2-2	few	TGTGCCAGCAGCCAAGATGCCGGGACCGGGGAGCTGTTTTTT	CASSQDAGTGELFF
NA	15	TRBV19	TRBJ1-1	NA	TGTGCCAGTAGTATAGTCCGCAGGCAGGACACTGAAGCTTTCTTT	CASSIVRRQDTEAFF
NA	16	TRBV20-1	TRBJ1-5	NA	TGCAGTGCTAGAGTAGAAATCGTGACAGGATATCAGCCCCAGCATTTT	CSARVEIVTGYQPQHF
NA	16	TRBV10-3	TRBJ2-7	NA	TGTGCCAGCAGCCAAGATATCACCACTCCTCCCCACGAGCAGTACTTC	CASSQDITTPPHEQYF
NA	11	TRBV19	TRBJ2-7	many	TGTGCCAGTAAAGGTTCCTACGAGCAGTACTTC	CASKGSYEQYF
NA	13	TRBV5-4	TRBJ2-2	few	TGTGCCAGCAGCTTCCCTGGCTCCGGGGAGCTGTTTTTT	CASSFPGSGELFF
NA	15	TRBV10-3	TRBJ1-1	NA	TGTGCCATCAGGCGACGGCTGGACACGAACACTGAAGCTTTCTTT	CAIRRRLDTNTEAFF
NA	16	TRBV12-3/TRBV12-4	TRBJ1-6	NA	TGTGCCAGCAGTTACTCGGGGTCAGGGGTTAATTCACCCCTCCACTTT	CASSYSGSGVNSPLHF
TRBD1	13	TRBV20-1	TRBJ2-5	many	TGCAGTGCGACACAGGGGGAGGTGGAGACCCAGTACTTC	CSATQGEVETQYF
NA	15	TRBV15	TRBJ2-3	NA	TGTGCCACCAGCAGATCCGTGGGGACTCCAGATACGCAGTATTTT	CATSRSVGTPDTQYF
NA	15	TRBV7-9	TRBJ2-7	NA	TGTGCCAGCAGCTTCGGTTATGGCAATCAGCCCCAGCAGTACTTC	CASSFGYGNQPQQYF
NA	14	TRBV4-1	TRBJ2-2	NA	TGCGCCAGCAGCCAACTAACTACTACCGGGGAGCTGTTTTTT	CASSQLTTTGELFF
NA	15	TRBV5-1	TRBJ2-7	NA	TGCGCCAGCAGCTTGGTACCAGCCCAGTCCTACGAGCAGTACTTC	CASSLVPAQSYEQYF
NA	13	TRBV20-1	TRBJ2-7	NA	TGCAGTGCTAGTGAGGACAACCTCTACGAGCAGTACTTC	CSASEDNLYEQYF
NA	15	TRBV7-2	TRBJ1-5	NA	TGTGCCAGCAGTTTAACATTTTATAGCAATCAGCCCCAGCATTTT	CASSLTFYSNQPQHF
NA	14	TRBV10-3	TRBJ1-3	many	TGTGCCATCAGCAGGGAAGGCTCTGGAAACACCATATATTTT	CAISREGSGNTIYF
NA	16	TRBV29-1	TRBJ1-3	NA	TGCAGCGTTGAAGATCGGGGCGCTTCCTCTGGAAACACCATATATTTT	CSVEDRGASSGNTIYF
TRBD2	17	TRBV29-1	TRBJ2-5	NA	TGCAGTGTGAGACGGCGGGAGGGTCGGTTTAGCAGAAAGACCCAGTACTTC	CSVRRREGRFSRKTQYF
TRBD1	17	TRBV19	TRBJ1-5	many	TGTGCCAGTAGTGAACCCCGGACAGGGGGGGGCAATCAGCCCCAGCATTTT	CASSEPRTGGGNQPQHF
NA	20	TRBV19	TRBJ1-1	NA	TGTGCCAGTAGTATGGCGTTTGCTCAGAACACCGGGGAGCTGTTTACTGAAGCTTTCTTT	CASSMAFAQNTGELFTEAFF
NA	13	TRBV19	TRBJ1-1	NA	TGTGCCAGTAGTATTATGTTGAGGGATAACGCTTTCTTT	CASSIMLRDNAFF
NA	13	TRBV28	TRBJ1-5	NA	TGTGCCCACGGGCCTAAGAGAAATCAGCCCCAGCATTTT	CAHGPKRNQPQHF
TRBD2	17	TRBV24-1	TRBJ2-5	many	TGTGCCACCAGTGATTTGCGGGTTGGGGGGGGGGAAGAGACCCAGTACTTC	CATSDLRVGGGEETQYF
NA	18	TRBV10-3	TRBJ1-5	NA	TGTGCCACCAGAAGGACGGCGGGGGGAATTAGGCGCAATCAGCCCCAGCATTTT	CATRRTAGGIRRNQPQHF
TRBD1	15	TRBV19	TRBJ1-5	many	TGTGCCAGTAGTATGGGGACAGGGAGATCGCAGCCCCAGCATTTT	CASSMGTGRSQPQHF
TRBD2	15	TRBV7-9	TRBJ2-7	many	TGTGCCAGCAGCTTAACGACTAGCGGGTACTACGAGCAGTACTTC	CASSLTTSGYYEQYF
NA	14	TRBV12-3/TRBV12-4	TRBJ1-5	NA	TGTGCCAGCAGTTTATTGAGGGGCGGGCAGCCCCAGCATTTT	CASSLLRGGQPQHF
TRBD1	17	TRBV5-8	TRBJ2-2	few	TGTGCCAGCAGCACACACCGGGACAGGCCGAACACCGGGGAGCTGTTTTTT	CASSTHRDRPNTGELFF
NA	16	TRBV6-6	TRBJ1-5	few	TGTGCCAGCAGGCCGAGGGGGGGCGAAAACAATCAGCCCCAGCATTTT	CASRPRGGENNQPQHF
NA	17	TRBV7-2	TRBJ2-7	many	TGTGCCAGCAGCTTAGAGGGGGGGGGACTCCTAGGCTACGAGCAGTACTTC	CASSLEGGGLLGYEQYF
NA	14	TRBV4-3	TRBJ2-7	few	TGCGCCAGCAGCCCGGGGCGGGGAGTATACGAGCAGTACTTC	CASSPGRGVYEQYF
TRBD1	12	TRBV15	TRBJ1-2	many	TGTGCCACCAGGGACAGGCGGTATGGCTACACCTTC	CATRDRRYGYTF
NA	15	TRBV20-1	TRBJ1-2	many	TGCAGTGCTAGAGATTTCGGCAGCGGAATCTATGGCTACACCTTC	CSARDFGSGIYGYTF
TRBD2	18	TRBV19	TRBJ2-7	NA	TGTGCCAGTAGTATATATCCTAGCGGAGGAGATCGGTCCTACGAGCAGTACTTC	CASSIYPSGGDRSYEQYF
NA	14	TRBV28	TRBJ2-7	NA	TGTGCCAGCAGTATCTACAGGGTTGACTACGAGCAGTACTTC	CASSIYRVDYEQYF
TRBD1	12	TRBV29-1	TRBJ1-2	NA	TGCAGCGTTGTGACAGGGACCTATGGCTACACCTTC	CSVVTGTYGYTF
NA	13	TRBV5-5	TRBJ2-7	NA	TGTGCCAGCAGCTGGGACGTAACCTACGAGCAGTACTTC	CASSWDVTYEQYF
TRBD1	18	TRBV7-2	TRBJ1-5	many	TGTGCCAGCAGCTTAGTGGGACAGGGTTTGGGAGGCGGCCAGCCCCAGCATTTT	CASSLVGQGLGGGQPQHF
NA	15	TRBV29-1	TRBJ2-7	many	TGCAGCGTTGCCGCTGACAGGTCCCTCTCCTACGAGCAGTACTTC	CSVAADRSLSYEQYF
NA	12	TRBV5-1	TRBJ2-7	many	TGCGCCAGCAGGGAGGGGTCCCACGAGCAGTACTTC	CASREGSHEQYF